This record concerns one T cell receptor beta chain sequence. The data derive from a study of blood T cell repertoires in COVID-19. Cohort 3 recovered donors had two negative PCRs, clearance, or symptom resolution. Profiled with immunoSEQ multiplex PCR; TCRdb holds only in-frame clones, not every one. In the table there are 200,000 to 250,000 clones, under 85% of which are singletons. The trim removed 0 bases at V and 3 bases at J, leaving 8 bases unmatched. The germline V gene encodes CDR1 ENHRY and CDR2 SYGVKD. The CDR3 has 18 residues. The chain employs TRBV10-3 and TRBJ2-3, with 11 bases identical to TRBD2. This TCR came from a man aged 60-69 years who had recovered from COVID-19. The sample was PBMCs or T cells enriched from blood (not recorded which). In nucleotides, the CDR3 is TGTGCCATCAGTGAGTCCCGCCCCGGGACTAGCGGTACAGATACGCAGTATTTT. As protein: CAISESRPGTSGTDTQYF.